Sequencing of this T cell receptor beta chain was carried out in a study of cytomegalovirus exposure and HLA in healthy donors. Turning to the study itself: In a later analysis, it was reported that the 120 validation repertoires had been produced on the same platform as the roughly 700 repertoires belonging to the first cohort. Study-wide points: A classifier reportedly called cytomegalovirus status with high sensitivity and specificity. A list of around 150 TCR beta chains associated with cytomegalovirus was given.

This table comes from immunoSEQ multiplex PCR, and its TCRdb copy is limited to in-frame clones, with some not included. The data hold about 73,000 clones, with about 95% observed a single time. The study drew the donors from its approximately 120-subject validation cohort, separate from the roughly 710-subject first cohort. As regards this clone: Its target is not known.

The CDR3 loop spans 17 amino acids. CDR1 SGHNT and CDR2 YYREEE come from the germline V gene (reference sequence). The V end was cut by 3 bases, the J end by 5 bases, with 23 bases between. The sequence came from a man aged 18 to 29 in good health and CMV-seronegative. V and J are TRBV5-4 and TRBJ1-2, with a weak D call TRBD1 (6 bases). Sequencing was done on a sample of PBMCs. CDR3 loop: CASSSVKATGEIYGYTF. CDR3 nucleotides: TGTGCCAGCAGCTCCGTAAAAGCGACAGGAGAAATATATGGCTACACCTTC. Variable domain in full (rest from reference TRBV5-4 and TRBJ1-2): ETGVTQSPTHLIKTRGQQVTLRCSSQSGHNTVSWYQQALGQGPQFIFQYYREEENGRGNFPPRFSGLQFPNYSSELNVNALELDDSALYLCASSSVKATGEIYGYTFGSGTRLTVV.